A single sample is the source of the 2 T cell receptor beta chains below, sequenced in a study of blood T cell repertoires in COVID-19 (dated by TCRdb to 2020 to 2021). Preparation of the library involved the immunoSEQ multiplex PCR assay. TCRdb limited this immuneACCESS table to in-frame rearrangements with V and J called. A share of clones is missing; checked studies link under half to unresolved V genes, and the rest is unexplained. Counted in this sample were 430,000 or so clones; about 90% of them appeared once. 0.8% to 1% of the sample is taken by the ten largest. The sample taken for sequencing was peripheral blood. The receptors shown here come from a man aged 18 to 35 with COVID-19, enrolled during active disease.

V gene TRBV6-5 combines with J gene TRBJ2-5; a weak D match, TRBD2 (6 bases). Trimming left V 5 bases short and J 4 bases short, with 14 bases between. This CDR3 region has 14 residues. Germline V gene sequence: CDR1 MNHEY, CDR2 SVGAGI. The CDR3 nucleotides are TGTGCCAGCAGTCTAAGCGGGCCCAGAGAGACCCAGTACTTC. This sequence encodes CASSLSGPRETQYF.

V is TRBV7-8 and J is TRBJ1-2, with D uncertain. The V gene lost 3 bases and the J gene lost 5 bases, with 7 bases spanning the gap. The CDR3 runs 12 residues. Per the germline V gene, CDR1 is SGHVS and CDR2 is FQNEAQ. The chain's CDR3 is CASSFREYGYTF. The CDR3 region has the DNA TGTGCCAGCAGCTTTAGGGAGTATGGCTACACCTTC.